The text below deals with one T cell receptor beta chain. The target antigen is unknown. This sample is part of a study of CD8 T cells in ankylosing spondylitis. In making TCR beta libraries, quantitative 5'-RACE with molecular barcodes was used. MiXCR, run by TCRdb on the 5' RACE reads, gives a single entry per CDR3 protein. Here the sample spans 650,000 to 800,000 distinct CDR3 sequences, 15% to 20% being singletons. This CDR3 has 12 amino acids. Germline V lookup: CDR1 SGHRS, CDR2 YFSETQ. V was clipped by 5 bases and J by 4 bases, with 7 bases between them. Findings of the study overall: A TCR beta motif of 7 to 9 highly homologous variants seemed to mark ankylosing spondylitis blood.

Sequencing input: blood, either unsorted or a sorted T cell fraction (not recorded which). V usage is TRBV5-1 and J usage is TRBJ2-1; D is possibly TRBD1 (5 bases). The receptor was isolated from a male donor with ankylosing spondylitis. The CDR3 region is CASRPGYNEQFF. For the CDR3, the DNA is TGCGCCAGCAGGCCAGGGTACAATGAGCAGTTCTTC.